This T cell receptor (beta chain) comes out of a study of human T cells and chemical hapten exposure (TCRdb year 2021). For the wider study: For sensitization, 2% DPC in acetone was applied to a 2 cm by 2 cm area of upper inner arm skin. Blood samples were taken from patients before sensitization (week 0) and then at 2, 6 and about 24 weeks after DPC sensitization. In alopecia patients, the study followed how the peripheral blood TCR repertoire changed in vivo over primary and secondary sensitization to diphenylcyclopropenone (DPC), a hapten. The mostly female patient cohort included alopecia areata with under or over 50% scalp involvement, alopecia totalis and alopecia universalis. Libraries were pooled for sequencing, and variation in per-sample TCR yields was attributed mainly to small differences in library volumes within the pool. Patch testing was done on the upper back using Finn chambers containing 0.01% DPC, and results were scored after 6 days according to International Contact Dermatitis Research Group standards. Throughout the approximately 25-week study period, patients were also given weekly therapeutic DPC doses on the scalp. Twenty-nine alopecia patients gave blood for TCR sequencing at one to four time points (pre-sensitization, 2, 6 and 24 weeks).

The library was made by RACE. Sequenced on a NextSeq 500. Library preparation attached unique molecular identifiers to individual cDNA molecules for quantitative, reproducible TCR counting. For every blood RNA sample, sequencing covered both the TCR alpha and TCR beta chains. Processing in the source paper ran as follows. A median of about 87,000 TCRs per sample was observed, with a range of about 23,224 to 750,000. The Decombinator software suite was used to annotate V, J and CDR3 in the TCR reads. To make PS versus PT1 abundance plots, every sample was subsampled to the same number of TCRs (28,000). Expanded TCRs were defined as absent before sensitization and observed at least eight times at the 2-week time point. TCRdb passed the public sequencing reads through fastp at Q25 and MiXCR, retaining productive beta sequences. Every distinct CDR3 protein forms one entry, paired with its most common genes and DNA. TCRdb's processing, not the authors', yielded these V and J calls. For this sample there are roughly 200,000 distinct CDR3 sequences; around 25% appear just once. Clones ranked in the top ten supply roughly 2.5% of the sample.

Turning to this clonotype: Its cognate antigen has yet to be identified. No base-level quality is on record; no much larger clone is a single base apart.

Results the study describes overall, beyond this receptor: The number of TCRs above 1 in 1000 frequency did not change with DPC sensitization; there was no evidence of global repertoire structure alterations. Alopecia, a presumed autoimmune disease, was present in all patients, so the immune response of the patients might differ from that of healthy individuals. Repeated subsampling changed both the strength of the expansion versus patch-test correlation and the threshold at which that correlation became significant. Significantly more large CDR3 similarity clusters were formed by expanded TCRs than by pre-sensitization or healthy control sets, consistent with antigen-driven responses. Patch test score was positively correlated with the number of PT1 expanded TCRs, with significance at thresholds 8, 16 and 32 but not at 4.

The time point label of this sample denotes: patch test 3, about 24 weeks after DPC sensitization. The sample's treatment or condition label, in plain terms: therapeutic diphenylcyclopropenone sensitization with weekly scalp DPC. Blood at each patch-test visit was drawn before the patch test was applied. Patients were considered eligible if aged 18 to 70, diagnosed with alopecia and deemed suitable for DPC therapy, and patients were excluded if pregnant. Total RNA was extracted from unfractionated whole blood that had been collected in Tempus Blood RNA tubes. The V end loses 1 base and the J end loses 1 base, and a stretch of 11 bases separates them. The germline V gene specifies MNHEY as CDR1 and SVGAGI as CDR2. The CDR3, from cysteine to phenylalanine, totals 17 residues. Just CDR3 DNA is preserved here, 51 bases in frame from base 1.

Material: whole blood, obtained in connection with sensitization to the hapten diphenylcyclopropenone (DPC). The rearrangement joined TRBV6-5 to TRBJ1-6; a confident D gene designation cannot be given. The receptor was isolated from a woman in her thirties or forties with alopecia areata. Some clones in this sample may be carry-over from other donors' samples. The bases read TGTGCCAGCAGTTACTTATCTGCGGGGTCCTATAATTCACCCCTCCACTTT. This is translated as CASSYLSAGSYNSPLHF.